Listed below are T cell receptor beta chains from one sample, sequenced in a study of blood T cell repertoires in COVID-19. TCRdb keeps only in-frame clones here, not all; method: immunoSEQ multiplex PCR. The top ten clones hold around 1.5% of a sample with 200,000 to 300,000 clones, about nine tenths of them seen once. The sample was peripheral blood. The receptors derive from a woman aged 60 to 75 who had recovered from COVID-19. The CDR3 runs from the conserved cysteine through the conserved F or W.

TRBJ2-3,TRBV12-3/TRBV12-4,CASSLREGVPQYF
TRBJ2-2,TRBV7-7,CASSLSWNTGELFF
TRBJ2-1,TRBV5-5,CASSGDRQQFF
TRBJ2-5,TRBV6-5,CASSSWTGEETQYF
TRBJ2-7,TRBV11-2,CASTKGGYEQYF
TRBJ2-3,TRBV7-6,CASSSYGIADTQYF
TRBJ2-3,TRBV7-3,CASSRTSGSTDTQYF
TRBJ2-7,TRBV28,CASLDRADYEQYF
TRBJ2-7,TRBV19,CASSPGQGNAYEQYF
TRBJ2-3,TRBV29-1,CSGSGGARDTQYF
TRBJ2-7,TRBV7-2,CASSFRPGQGANEQYF
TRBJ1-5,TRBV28,CASSPYRDVGQPQHF
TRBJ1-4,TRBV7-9,CASSSQEKLFF
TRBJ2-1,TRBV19,CASSIATEFEQFF
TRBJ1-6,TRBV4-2,CASSQGASSYNSPLHF